Listed here is a single TCR beta chain. No antigen is known for it. An end of the junction differs from the germline gene, which may be a read error. Germline assignment: CDR1 MDHEN and CDR2 SYDVKM. This CDR3 has 12 amino acids. The data derive from a study of T cell responses to AZD1222 COVID-19 vaccine. Study conclusions and caveats: Vaccine-associated CD4 TCRs ranged over spike, dominating at 160-218 and 743-854. White British donors predominated, females outnumbered males, and clonal diversity was possibly underestimated.

Method: immunoSEQ multiplex PCR; TCRdb's copy keeps in-frame clones and lacks some. This sample yields about 56,000 clones, of which approximately 86% are seen a single time; less than 9% belongs to the top ten. The sequencing here drew on peripheral blood, taken 28 days after the second AZD1222 dose. The source of this sequence is an adult who received the AZD1222 COVID-19 vaccine. The genes are TRBV28 and TRBJ2-7; 11 bases are a match to TRBD2. The CDR3 is CASSSSRTSGSF. For the CDR3, the DNA is TGTGCCAGCAGTTCCTCCCGGACTAGCGGGTCTTTC.